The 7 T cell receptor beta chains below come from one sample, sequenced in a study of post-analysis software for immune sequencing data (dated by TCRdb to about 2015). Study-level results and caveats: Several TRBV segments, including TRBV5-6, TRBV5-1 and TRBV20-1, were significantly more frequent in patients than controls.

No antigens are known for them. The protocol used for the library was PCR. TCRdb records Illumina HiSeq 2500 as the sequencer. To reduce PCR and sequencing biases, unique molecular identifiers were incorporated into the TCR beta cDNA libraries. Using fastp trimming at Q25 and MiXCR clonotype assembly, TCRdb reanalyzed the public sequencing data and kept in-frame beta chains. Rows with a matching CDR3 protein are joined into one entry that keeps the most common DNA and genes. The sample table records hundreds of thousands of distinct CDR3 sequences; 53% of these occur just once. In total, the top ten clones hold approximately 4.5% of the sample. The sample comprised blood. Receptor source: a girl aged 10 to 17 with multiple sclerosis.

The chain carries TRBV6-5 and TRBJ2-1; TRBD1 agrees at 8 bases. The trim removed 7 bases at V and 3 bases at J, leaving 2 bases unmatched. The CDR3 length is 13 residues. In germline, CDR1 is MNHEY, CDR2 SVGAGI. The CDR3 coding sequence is TGTGCCAGCACCAGGGGGCTCTACAATGAGCAGTTCTTC. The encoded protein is CASTRGLYNEQFF.

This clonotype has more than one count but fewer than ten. The CDR3 here is CSAPGLDQETQYF. The CDR3 nucleotides are TGCAGTGCCCCGGGACTAGACCAAGAGACCCAGTACTTC. V gene TRBV20-1 combines with J gene TRBJ2-5, with TRBD2 matching over 8 bases. Looked up from germline, CDR1 is DFQATT and CDR2 is SNEGSKA (reference sequence). CDR3 length equals 13 residues. V was clipped by 6 bases and J by 0 bases; unmatched bases: 3.

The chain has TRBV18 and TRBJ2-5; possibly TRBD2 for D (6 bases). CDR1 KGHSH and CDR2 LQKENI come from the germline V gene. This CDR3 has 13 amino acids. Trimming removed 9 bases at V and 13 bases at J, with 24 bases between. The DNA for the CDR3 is TGTGCCAGTCAGAGCGGGCCAACCTACGAGCGGTACTTC. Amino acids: CASQSGPTYERYF.

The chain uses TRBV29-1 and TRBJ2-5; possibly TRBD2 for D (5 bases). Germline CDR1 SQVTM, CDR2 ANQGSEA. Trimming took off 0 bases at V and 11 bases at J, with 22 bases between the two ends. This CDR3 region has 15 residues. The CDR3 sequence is CSVEDLEDLRDEQYF. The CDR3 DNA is TGCAGCGTTGAAGATTTGGAGGACCTGAGGGATGAGCAGTACTTC. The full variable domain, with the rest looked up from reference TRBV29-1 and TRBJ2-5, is SAVISQKPSRDICQRGTSLTIQCQVDSQVTMMFWYRQQPGQSLTLIATANQGSEATYESGFVIDKFPISRPNLTFSTLTVSNMSPEDSSIYLCSVEDLEDLRDEQYFGPGTRLLVL.

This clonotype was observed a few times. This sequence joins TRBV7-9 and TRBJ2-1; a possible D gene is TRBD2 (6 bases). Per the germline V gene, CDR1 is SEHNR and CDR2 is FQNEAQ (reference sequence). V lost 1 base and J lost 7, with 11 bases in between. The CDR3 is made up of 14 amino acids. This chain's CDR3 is CASSLGTEGNEQFF. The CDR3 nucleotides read TGTGCCAGCAGCTTAGGGACGGAGGGGAATGAGCAGTTCTTC.

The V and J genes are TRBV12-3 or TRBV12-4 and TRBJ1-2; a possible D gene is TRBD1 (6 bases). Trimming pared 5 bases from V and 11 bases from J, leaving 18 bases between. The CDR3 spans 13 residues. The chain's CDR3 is CASSPGGRASYTF. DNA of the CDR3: TGTGCCAGCAGTCCCGGGGGCAGGGCCAGTTACACCTTC.

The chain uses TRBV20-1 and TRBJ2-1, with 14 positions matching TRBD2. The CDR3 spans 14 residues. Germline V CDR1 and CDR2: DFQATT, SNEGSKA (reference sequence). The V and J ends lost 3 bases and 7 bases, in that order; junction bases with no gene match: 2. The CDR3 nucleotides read TGCAGTGCTAGGGGACTAGCGGGGGCTAATGAGCAGTTCTTC. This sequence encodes CSARGLAGANEQFF.